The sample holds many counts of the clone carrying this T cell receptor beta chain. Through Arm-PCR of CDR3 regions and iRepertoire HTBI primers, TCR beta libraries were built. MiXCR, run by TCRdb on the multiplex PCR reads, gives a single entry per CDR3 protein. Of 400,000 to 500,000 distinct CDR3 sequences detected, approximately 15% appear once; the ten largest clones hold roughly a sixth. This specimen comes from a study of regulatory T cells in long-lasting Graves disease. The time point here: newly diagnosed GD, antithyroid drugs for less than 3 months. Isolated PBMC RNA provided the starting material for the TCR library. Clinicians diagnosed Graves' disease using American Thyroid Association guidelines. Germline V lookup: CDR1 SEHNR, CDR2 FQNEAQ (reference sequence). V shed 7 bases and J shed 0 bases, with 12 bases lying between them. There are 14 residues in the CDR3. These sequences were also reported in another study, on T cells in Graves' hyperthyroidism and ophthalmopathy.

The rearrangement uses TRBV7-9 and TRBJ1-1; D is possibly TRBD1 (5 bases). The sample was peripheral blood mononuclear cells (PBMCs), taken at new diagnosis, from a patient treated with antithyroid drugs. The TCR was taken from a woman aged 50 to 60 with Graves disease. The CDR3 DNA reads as TGTGCCAGCACCTGGGGCAACATGAACACTGAAGCTTTCTTT. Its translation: CASTWGNMNTEAFF.